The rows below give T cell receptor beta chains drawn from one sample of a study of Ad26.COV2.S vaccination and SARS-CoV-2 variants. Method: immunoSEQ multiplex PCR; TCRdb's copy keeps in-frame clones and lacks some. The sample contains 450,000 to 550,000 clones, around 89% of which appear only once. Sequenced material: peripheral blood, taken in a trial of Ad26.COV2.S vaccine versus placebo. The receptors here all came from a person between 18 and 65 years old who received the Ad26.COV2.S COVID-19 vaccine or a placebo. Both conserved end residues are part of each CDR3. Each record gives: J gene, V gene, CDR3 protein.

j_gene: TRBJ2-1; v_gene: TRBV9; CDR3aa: CASSVEDRQNEQFF
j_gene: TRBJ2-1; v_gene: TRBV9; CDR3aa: CASSVTSQTNEQFF
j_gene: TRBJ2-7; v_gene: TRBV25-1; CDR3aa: CASSNRGNEQYF
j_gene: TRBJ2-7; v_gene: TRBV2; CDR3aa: CASSDGPSGGNYEQYF
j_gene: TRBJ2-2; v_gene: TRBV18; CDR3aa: CASSPYPLELFF
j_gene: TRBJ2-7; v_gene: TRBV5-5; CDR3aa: CASSLDRTIYEQYF
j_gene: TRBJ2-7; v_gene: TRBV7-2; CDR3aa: CASSQTLGYEQYF
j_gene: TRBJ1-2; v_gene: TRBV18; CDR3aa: CASSPIDGTYGYTF
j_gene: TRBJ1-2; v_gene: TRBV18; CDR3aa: CASSPPDNYGYTF
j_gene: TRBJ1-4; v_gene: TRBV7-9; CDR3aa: CASSRDGTVANEKLFF
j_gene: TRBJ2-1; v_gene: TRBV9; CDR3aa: CASSEEDRRHNEQFF
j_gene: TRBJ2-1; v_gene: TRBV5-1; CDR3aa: CASSLVQDPVYNEQFF
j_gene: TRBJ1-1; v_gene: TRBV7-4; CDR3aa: CASSPTPPTGVGTEAFF
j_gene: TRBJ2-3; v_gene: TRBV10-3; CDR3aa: CAISERGGGTDTQYF
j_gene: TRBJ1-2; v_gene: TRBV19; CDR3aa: CASSLVDGGWSYTF
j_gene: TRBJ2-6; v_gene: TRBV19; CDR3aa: CASRKLGSSGANVLTF
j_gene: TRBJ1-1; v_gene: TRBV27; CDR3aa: CASSRGPFEAFF
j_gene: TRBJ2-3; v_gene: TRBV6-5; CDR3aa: CASSYLGQSTDTQYF
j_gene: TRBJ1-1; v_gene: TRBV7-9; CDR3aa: CASSFPNTEAFF
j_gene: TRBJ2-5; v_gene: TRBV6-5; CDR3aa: CASRDPGYQETQYF
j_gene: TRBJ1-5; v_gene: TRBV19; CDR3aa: CASSTPPAGAQHF
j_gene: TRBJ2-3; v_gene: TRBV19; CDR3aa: CASSSTRTGTDTQYF
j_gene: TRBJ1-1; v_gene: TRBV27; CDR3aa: CASSLRRFNTEAFF
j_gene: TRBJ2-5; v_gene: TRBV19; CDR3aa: CASSKPPGKKTQYF
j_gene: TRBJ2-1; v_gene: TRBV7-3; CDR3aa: CASSLFNGPDNEQFF
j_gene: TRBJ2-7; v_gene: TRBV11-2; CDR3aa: CASSLRGPQSSYEQYF
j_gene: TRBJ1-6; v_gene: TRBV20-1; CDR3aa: CSARSPQALHF
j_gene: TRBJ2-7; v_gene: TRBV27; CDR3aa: CASSGTAAYEQYF
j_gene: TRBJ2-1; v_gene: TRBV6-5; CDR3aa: CASLGTSFGEQFF
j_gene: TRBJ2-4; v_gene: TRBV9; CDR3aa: CASSVGTSEIAKNIQYF
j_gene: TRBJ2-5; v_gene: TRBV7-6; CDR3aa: CASSADRQETQYF
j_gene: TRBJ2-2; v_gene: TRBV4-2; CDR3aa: CASSQDFTGQGRTGELFF
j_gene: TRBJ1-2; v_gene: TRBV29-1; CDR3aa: CSAKEWGGNNYGYTF
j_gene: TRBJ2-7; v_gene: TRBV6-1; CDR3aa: CASSEGQGYYEQYF
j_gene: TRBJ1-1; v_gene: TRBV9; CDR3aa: CASSVGSLGMNTEAFF
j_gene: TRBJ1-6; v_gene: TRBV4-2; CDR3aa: CASSQDSTAIPNSPLHF
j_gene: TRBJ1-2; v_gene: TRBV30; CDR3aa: CAWSPQNYGYTF
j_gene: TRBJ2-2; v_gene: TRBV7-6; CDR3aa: CASSLAPANTGELFF
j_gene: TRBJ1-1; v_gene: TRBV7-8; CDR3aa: CASSLEVGNTEAFF
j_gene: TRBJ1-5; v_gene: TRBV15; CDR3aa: CATSRDLPAGSNQPQHF
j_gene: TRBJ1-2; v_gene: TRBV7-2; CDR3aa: CASSLRSQGEDGYTF
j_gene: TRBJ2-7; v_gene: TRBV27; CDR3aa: CASSSSIGLYEQYF
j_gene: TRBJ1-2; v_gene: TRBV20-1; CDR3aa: CSASDHRTGAGANYGYTF